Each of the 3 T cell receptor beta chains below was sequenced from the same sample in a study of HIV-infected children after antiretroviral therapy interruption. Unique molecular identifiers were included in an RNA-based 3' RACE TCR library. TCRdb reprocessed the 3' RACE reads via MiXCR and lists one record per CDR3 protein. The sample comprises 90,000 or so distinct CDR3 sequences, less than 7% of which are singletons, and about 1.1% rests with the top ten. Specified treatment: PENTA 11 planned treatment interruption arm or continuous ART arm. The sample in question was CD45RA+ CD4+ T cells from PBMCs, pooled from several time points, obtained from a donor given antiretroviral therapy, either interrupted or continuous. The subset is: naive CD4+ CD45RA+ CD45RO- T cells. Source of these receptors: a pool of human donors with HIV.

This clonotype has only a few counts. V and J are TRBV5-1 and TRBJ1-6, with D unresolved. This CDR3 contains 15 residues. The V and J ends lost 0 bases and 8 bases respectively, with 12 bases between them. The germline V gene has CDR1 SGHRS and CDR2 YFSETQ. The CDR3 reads CASSLAPDAYSPLHF. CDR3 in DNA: TGCGCCAGCAGCTTGGCCCCGGACGCCTATTCACCCCTCCACTTT.

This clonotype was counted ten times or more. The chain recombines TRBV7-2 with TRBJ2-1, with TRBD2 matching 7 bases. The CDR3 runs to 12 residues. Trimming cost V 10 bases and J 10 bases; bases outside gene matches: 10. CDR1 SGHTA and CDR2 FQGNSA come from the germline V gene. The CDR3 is CATETSREEQFF. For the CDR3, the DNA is TGTGCCACTGAGACTAGCAGGGAGGAGCAGTTCTTC. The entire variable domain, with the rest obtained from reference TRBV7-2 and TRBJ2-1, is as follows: GAGVSQSPSNKVTEKGKDVELRCDPISGHTALYWYRQSLGQGLEFLIYFQGNSAPDKSGLPSDRFSAERTGGSVSTLTIQRTQQEDSAVYLCATETSREEQFFGPGTRLTVL.

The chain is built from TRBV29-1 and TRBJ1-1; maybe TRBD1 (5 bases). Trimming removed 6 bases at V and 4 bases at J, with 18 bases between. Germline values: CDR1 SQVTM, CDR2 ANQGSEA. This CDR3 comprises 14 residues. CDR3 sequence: CSVDLLGVRTEAFF. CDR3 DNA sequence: TGCAGCGTCGATCTGTTAGGGGTTCGCACTGAAGCTTTCTTT.